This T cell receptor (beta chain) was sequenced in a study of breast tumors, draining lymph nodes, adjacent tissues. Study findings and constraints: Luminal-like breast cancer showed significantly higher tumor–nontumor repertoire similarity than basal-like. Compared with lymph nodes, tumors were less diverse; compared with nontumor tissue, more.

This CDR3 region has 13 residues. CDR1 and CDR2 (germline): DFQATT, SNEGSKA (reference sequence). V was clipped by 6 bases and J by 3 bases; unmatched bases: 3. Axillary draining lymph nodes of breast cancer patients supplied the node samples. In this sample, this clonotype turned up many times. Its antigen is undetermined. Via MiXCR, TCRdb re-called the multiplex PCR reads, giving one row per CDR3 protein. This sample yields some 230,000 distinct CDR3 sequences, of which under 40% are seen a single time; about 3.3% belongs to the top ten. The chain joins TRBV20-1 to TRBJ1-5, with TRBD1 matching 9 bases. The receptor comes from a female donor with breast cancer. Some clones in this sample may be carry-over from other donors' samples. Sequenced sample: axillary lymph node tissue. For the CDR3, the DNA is TGCAGTGCCGGGACAGGGTACAATCAGCCCCAGCATTTT. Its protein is CSAGTGYNQPQHF.